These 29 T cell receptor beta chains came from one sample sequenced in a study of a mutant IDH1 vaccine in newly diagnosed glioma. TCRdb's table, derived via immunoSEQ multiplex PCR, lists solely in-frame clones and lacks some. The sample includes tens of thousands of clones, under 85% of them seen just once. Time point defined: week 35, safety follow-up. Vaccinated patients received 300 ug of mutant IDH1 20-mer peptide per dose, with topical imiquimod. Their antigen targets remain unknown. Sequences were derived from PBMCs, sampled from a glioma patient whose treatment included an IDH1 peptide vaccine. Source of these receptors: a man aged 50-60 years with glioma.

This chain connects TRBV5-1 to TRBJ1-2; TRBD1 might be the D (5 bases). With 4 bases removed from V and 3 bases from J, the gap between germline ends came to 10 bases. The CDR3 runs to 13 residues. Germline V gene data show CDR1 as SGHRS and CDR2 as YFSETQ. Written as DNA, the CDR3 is TGCGCCAGCAGCCCGAGGGGTGACTATGGCTACACCTTC. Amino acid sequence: CASSPRGDYGYTF.

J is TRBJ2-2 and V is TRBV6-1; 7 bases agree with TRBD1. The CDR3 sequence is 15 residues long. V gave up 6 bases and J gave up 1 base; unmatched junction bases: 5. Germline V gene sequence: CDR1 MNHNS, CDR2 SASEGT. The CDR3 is CASSLGGLNTGELFF. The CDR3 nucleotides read TGTGCCAGCAGCTTAGGGGGCTTGAACACCGGGGAGCTGTTTTTT.

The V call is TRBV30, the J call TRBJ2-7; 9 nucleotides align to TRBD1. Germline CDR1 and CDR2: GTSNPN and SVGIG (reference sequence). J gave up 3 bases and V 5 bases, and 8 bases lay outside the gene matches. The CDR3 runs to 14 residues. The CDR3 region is CAWGLGQGYYEQYF. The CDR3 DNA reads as TGTGCCTGGGGGCTGGGACAGGGATACTACGAGCAGTACTTC.

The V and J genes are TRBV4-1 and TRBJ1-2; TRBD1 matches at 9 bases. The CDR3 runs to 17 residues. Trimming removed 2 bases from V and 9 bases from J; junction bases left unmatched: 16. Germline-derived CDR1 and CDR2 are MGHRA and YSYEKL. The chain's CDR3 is CASSQTGTGILSESYTF. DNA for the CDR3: TGCGCCAGCAGCCAAACGGGGACAGGGATTCTCTCTGAAAGCTACACCTTC.

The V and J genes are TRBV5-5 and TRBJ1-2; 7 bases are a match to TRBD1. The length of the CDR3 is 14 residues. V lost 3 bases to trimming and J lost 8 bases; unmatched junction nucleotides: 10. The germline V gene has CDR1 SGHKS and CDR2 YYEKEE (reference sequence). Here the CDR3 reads CASSSPQGVGGYTF. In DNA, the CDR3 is TGTGCCAGCAGCTCCCCCCAGGGGGTAGGGGGCTACACCTTC. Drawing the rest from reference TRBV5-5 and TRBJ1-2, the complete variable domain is DAGVTQSPTHLIKTRGQQVTLRCSPISGHKSVSWYQQVLGQGPQFIFQYYEKEERGRGNFPDRFSARQFPNYSSELNVNALLLGDSALYLCASSSPQGVGGYTFGSGTRLTVV.

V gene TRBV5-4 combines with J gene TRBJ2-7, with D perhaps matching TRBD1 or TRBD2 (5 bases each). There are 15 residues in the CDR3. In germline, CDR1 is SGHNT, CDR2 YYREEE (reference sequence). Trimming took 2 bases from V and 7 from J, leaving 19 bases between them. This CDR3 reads CASSFKGSQVGEQYF. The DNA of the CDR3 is TGTGCCAGCAGCTTTAAGGGGAGCCAGGTCGGGGAGCAGTACTTC.

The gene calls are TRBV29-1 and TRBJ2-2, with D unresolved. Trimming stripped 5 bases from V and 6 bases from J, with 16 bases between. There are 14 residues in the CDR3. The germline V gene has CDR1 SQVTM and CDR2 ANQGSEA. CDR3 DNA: TGCAGCGTTCTGACGACTGGGAAACCCGGGGAGCTGTTTTTT. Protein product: CSVLTTGKPGELFF.

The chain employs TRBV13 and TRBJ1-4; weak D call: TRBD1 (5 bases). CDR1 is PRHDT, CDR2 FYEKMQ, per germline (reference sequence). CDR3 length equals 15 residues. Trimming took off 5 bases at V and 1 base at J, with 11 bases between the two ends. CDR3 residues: CASSKGTETNEKLFF. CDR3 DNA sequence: TGTGCCAGCAGCAAAGGGACGGAAACTAATGAAAAACTGTTTTTT.

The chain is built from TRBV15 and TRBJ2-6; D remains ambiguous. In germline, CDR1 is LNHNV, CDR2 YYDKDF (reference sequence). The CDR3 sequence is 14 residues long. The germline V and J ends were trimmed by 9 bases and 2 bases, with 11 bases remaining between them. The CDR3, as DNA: TGTGCCACTCCCAGTATTGCTGGGGCCAACGTCCTGACTTTC. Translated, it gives CATPSIAGANVLTF. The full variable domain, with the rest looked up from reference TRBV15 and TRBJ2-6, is DAMVIQNPRYQVTQFGKPVTLSCSQTLNHNVMYWYQQKSSQAPKLLFHYYDKDFNNEADTPDNFQSRRPNTSFCFLDIRSPGLGDTAMYLCATPSIAGANVLTFGAGSRLTVL.

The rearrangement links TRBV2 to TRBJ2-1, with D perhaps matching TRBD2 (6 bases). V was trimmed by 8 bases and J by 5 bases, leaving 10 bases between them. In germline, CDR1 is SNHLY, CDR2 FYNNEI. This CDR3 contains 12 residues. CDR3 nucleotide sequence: TGTGCCAGCGCGGGGCCAAACAATGAGCAGTTCTTC. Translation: CASAGPNNEQFF.

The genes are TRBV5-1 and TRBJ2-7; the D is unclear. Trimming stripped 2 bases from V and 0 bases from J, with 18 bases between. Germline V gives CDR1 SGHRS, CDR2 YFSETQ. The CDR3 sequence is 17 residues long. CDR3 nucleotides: TGCGCCAGCAGCTTTGTCAACATGAACGCAGTCTCCTACGAGCAGTACTTC. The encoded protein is CASSFVNMNAVSYEQYF.

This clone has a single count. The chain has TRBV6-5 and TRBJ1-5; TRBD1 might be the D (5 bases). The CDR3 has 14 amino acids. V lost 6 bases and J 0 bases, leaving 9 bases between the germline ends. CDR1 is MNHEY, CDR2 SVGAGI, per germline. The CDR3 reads CASSRTGSNQPQHF. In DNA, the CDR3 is TGTGCCAGCAGCAGAACAGGTAGCAATCAGCCCCAGCATTTT.

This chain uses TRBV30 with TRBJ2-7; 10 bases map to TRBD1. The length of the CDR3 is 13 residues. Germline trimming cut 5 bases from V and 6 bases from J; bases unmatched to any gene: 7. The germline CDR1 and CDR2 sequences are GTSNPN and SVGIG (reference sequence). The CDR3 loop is CAWDRDRGFEQYF. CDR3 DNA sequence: TGTGCCTGGGACCGGGACAGGGGATTCGAGCAGTACTTC.

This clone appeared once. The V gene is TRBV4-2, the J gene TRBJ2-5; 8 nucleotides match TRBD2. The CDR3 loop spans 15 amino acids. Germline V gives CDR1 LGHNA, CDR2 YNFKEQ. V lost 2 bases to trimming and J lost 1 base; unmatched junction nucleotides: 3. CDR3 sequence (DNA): TGTGCCAGCAGCCAACGGGGGGGTACCCAAGAGACCCAGTACTTC. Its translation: CASSQRGGTQETQYF.

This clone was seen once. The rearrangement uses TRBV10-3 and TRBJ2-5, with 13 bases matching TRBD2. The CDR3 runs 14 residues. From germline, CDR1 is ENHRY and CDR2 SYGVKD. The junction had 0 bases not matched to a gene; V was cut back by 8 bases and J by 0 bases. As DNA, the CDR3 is TGTGCCATCGGGACTAGCGGGGACCAAGAGACCCAGTACTTC. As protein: CAIGTSGDQETQYF.

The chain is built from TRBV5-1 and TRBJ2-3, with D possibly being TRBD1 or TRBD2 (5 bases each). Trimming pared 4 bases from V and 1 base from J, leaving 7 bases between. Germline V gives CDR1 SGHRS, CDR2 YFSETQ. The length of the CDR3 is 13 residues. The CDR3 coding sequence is TGCGCCAGCAGCGGGGGAGGCACAGATACGCAGTATTTT. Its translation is CASSGGGTDTQYF.

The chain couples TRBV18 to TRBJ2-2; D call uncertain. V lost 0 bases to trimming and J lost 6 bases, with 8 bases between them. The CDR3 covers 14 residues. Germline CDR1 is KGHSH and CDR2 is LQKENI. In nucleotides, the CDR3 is TGTGCCAGCTCACCACCTGGAAGTGCCGGGGAGCTGTTTTTT. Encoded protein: CASSPPGSAGELFF.

For the CDR3, the DNA is TGTGCCAGCACCCCTGAGGGAAGAGAGACCCAGTACTTC. This translates into CASTPEGRETQYF. This chain uses TRBV5-6 with TRBJ2-5, with D possibly being TRBD2 (5 bases). Germline CDR1 SGHDT, CDR2 YYEEEE. The V gene lost 6 bases and the J gene lost 4 bases, with 13 bases spanning the gap. This CDR3 has 13 amino acids.

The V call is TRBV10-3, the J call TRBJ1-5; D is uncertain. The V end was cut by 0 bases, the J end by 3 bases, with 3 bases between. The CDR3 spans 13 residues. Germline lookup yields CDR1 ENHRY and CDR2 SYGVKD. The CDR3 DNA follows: TGTGCCATCAGTGAGTCATACAATCAGCCCCAGCATTTT. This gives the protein CAISESYNQPQHF.

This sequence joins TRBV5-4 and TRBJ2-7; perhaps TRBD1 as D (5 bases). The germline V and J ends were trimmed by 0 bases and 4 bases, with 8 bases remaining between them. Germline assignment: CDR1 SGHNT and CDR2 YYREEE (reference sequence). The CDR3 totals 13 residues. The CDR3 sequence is CASSLDRSYEQYF. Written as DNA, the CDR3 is TGTGCCAGCAGCTTGGACAGGTCATACGAGCAGTACTTC.

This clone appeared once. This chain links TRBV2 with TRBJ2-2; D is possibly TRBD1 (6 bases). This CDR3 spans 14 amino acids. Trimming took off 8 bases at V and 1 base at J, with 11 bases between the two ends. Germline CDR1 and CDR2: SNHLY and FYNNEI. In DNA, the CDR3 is TGTGCCAGCGGCCGGGACAAGAACACCGGGGAGCTGTTTTTT. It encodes CASGRDKNTGELFF.

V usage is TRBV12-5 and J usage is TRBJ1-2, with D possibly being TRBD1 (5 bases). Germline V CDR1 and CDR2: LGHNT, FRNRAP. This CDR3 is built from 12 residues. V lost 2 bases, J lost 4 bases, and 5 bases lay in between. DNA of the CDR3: TGTGCTAGTGGTTTGACAGGCTATGGCTACACCTTC. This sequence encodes CASGLTGYGYTF.

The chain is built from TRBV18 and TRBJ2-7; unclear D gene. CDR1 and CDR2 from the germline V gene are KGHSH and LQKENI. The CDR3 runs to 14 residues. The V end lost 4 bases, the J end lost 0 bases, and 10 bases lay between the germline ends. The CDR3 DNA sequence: TGTGCCAGCTCACTACAAAGGAGCTCCTACGAGCAGTACTTC. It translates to CASSLQRSSYEQYF.

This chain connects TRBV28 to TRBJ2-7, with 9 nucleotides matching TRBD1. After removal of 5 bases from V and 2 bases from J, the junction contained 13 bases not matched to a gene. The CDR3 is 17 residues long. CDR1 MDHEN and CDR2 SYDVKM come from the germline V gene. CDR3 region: CASSPPPGQGLAYEQYF. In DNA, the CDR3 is TGTGCCAGCAGTCCGCCTCCGGGACAGGGATTAGCCTACGAGCAGTACTTC.

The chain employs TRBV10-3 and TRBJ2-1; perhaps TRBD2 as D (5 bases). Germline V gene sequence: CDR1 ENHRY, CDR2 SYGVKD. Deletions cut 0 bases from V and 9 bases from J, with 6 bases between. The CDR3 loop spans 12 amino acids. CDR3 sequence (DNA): TGTGCCATCAGTGAGTCCGGGGTTGAGCAGTTCTTC. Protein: CAISESGVEQFF.

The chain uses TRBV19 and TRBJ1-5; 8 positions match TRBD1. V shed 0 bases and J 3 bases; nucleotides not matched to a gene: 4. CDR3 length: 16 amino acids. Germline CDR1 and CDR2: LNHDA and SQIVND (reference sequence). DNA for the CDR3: TGTGCCAGTAGTATAGATCGGACAGGGACCAATCAGCCCCAGCATTTT. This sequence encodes CASSIDRTGTNQPQHF.

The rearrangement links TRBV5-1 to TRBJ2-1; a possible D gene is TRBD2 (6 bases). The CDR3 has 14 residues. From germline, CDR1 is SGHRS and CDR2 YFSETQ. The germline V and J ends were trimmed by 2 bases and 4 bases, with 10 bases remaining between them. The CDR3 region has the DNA TGCGCCAGCAGCTTAGACGCGGGGTACAATGAGCAGTTCTTC. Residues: CASSLDAGYNEQFF.

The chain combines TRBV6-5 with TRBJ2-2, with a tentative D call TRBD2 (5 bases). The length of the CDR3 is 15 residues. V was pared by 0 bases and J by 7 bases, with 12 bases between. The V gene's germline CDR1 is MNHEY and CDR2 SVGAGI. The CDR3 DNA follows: TGTGCCAGCAGTTACTCGACGGGAAACCACGGGGAGCTGTTTTTT. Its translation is CASSYSTGNHGELFF.

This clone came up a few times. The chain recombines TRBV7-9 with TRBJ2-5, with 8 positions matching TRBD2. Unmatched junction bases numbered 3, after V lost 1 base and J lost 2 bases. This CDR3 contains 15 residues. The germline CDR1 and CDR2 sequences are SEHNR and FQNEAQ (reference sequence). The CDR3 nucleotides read TGTGCCAGCAGCTTAGGGGTAGCGGGACAAGAGACCCAGTACTTC. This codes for CASSLGVAGQETQYF.